A selection of T cell receptor beta chains follows, all from one sample in a study of T cell responses to AZD1222 COVID-19 vaccine. Assay: immunoSEQ multiplex PCR; the TCRdb copy retains only in-frame clones and omits some. The sample has about 150,000 clones, roughly 92% seen once. The source material was peripheral blood, sampled on day 0 of AZD1222 vaccination. All receptors derive from an adult in good health. CDR3s leave out the opening cysteine and the closing phenylalanine or tryptophan. The order of the fields is V gene, J gene, CDR3 protein.

v_call: TRBV5-5; j_call: TRBJ1-2; cdr3_aa: ASSGGQTSSNYGYT
v_call: TRBV5-1; j_call: TRBJ2-7; cdr3_aa: ASTRTGTSAVEQY
v_call: TRBV30; j_call: TRBJ2-3; cdr3_aa: AWSGGNTQY
v_call: TRBV18; j_call: TRBJ2-5; cdr3_aa: ASSPTRQQQETQY
v_call: TRBV6-5; j_call: TRBJ1-6; cdr3_aa: ASSPATEDSPLH
v_call: TRBV29-1; j_call: TRBJ2-1; cdr3_aa: SVVISGSYNEQF
v_call: TRBV6-5; j_call: TRBJ2-1; cdr3_aa: ASISTHNEQF
v_call: TRBV5-1; j_call: TRBJ2-1; cdr3_aa: ASSKWTSGTPSSYNEQF
v_call: TRBV6-1; j_call: TRBJ1-2; cdr3_aa: ASSEGQGPYGYT
v_call: TRBV18; j_call: TRBJ2-7; cdr3_aa: ASSPLRGNEQY
v_call: TRBV3-1/TRBV3-2; j_call: TRBJ2-2; cdr3_aa: ASSPRGLAVNTGELF
v_call: TRBV7-9; j_call: TRBJ1-4; cdr3_aa: ASSLSTATNEKLF